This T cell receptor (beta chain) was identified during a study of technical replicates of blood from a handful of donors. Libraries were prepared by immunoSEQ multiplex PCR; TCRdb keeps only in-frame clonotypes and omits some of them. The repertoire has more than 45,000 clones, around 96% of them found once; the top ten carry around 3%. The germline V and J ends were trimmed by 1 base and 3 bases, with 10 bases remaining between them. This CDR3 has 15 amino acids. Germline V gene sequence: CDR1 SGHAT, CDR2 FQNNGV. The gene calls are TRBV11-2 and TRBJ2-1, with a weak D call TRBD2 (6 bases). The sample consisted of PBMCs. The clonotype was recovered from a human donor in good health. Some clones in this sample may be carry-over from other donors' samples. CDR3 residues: CASSLGDFLYNEQFF. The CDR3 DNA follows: TGTGCCAGCAGCTTAGGGGACTTCCTCTACAATGAGCAGTTCTTC.